The 18 T cell receptor beta chains below all came from one sample that was sequenced in a study of blood T cells in healthy people across ages. A second about 7 to 12 cycle PCR used barcoded and J-beta primers. Via MiXCR, TCRdb re-called the 5' RACE reads, giving one row per CDR3 protein. The repertoire holds fewer than 800,000 distinct CDR3 sequences, with about 30% as singletons. Sequences were obtained from blood. These receptor sequences come from a woman older than 75 in good health.

This clonotype was counted at least ten times. The chain combines TRBV6-1 with TRBJ2-5; D unresolved. With 7 bases removed from V and 1 base from J, the gap between germline ends came to 13 bases. CDR3 length: 14 amino acids. Germline V CDR1 and CDR2: MNHNS, SASEGT. The CDR3 region is CASTYGGAQETQYF. Here the CDR3 DNA reads TGTGCCAGCACCTACGGCGGAGCCCAAGAGACCCAGTACTTC.

Only a few counts were recorded for this clonotype. The V and J genes are TRBV3-1 and TRBJ2-7, with TRBD1 matching 11 bases. The CDR3 is 14 residues long. J gave up 6 bases and V 2 bases, and 3 bases lay outside the gene matches. Per germline, CDR1 LGHDT and CDR2 YNNKEL (reference sequence). The CDR3 nucleotides read TGTGCCAGCAGCCAAAGGACAGGGGGCGGCGAGCAGTACTTC. This translates into CASSQRTGGGEQYF.

Details on this clonotype: In this CDR3 the conserved last residue, phenylalanine or tryptophan, is missing, so a read error is likely. This rearrangement joins TRBV7-2 to TRBJ1-1, with D uncertain. CDR3 size: 15 residues. Per germline, CDR1 SGHTA and CDR2 FQGNSA. The V end lost 7 bases, the J end lost 0 bases, and 15 bases lay between the germline ends. The CDR3: CASINRTRMNTEAFL. The CDR3 nucleotides read TGTGCCAGCATAAATAGGACCAGAATGAACACTGAAGCTTTCCTT.

Only a few counts were recorded for this clonotype. The rearrangement links TRBV6-1 to TRBJ2-3; 8 nucleotides agree with TRBD1. Germline V lookup: CDR1 MNHNS, CDR2 SASEGT. This CDR3 spans 17 amino acids. V dropped 2 bases and J dropped 2; count of bases not matched to a gene: 9. CDR3 nucleotides: TGTGCCAGCAGTGAAAGGGGGACAGGTGGTATCACAGATACGCAGTATTTT. Amino acids: CASSERGTGGITDTQYF.

This clonotype showed up many times. Being one base from a much bigger clone, this may be a read error. This rearrangement joins TRBV3-1 to TRBJ2-7; D is undetermined. The length of the CDR3 is 15 residues. Trimming removed 4 bases at V and 4 bases at J, with 17 bases between. Germline CDR1 reads LGHDT; CDR2 reads YNNKEL (reference sequence). The CDR3 is CASSPHGSFRYEQYF. The CDR3 coding sequence is TGTGCCAGCAGCCCCCACGGGTCCTTTCGGTACGAGCAGTACTTC.

The rearrangement joins TRBV7-2 to TRBJ2-3; 7 bases map to TRBD2. The CDR3 loop spans 14 amino acids. Germline CDR1 reads SGHTA; CDR2 reads FQGNSA. Unmatched junction bases numbered 4, after V lost 1 base and J lost 6 bases. DNA for the CDR3: TGTGCCAGCAGCTTAGGCACTAGCGTCGATACGCAGTATTTT. It yields the protein CASSLGTSVDTQYF.

About this clonotype itself: Lacking the conserved final phenylalanine or tryptophan, this CDR3 likely reflects a read error. The rearrangement links TRBV7-2 to TRBJ2-5, with TRBD2 matching 7 bases. The V gene's germline CDR1 is SGHTA and CDR2 FQGNSA. This CDR3 comprises 21 residues. V was clipped by 1 base and J by 11 bases; unmatched bases: 31. As DNA, the CDR3 is TGTGCCAGCAGCTTAGTGACTGGGAGGGTTTTTTCTCAACCCACCTACAATGAGCAGTACGTC. This sequence encodes CASSLVTGRVFSQPTYNEQYV.

The chain carries TRBV7-2 and TRBJ1-4; D is unclear. This CDR3 is built from 13 residues. The germline V and J ends were trimmed by 2 bases and 14 bases, with 15 bases remaining between them. The germline V gene has CDR1 SGHTA and CDR2 FQGNSA. The CDR3, as DNA: TGTGCCAGCAGCTTAAGGACCGGGCCGCGGCTGTTTTTT. It encodes CASSLRTGPRLFF. Supplemented by reference TRBV7-2 and TRBJ1-4, the full variable domain reads GAGVSQSPSNKVTEKGKDVELRCDPISGHTALYWYRQSLGQGLEFLIYFQGNSAPDKSGLPSDRFSAERTGGSVSTLTIQRTQQEDSAVYLCASSLRTGPRLFFGSGTQLSVL.

This clonotype has a count of ten or more. V and J are TRBV19 and TRBJ2-1; 8 bases agree with TRBD1. The CDR3 is made up of 13 amino acids. V shed 4 bases, J shed 8 bases, and the junction held 4 bases outside the gene matches. The germline V gene has CDR1 LNHDA and CDR2 SQIVND (reference sequence). CDR3 nucleotides: TGTGCCAGTAGTAGTCACAGGGGGTATGAGCAGTTCTTC. It yields the protein CASSSHRGYEQFF.

This sequence joins TRBV27 and TRBJ2-5, with 8 positions matching TRBD1. Per the germline V gene, CDR1 is MNHEY and CDR2 is SMNVEV (reference sequence). The CDR3 is 17 residues long. The junction had 16 bases not matched to a gene; V was cut back by 5 bases and J by 5 bases. The CDR3 nucleotides are TGTGCCAGCAGTCCGTCGACAGGGGAGATGATTGCGGAGACCCAGTACTTC. It specifies CASSPSTGEMIAETQYF.

This clonotype was detected many times. The chain links TRBV27 to TRBJ2-3, with TRBD2 identical over 7 bases. Germline V CDR1 and CDR2: MNHEY, SMNVEV (reference sequence). The CDR3 is made up of 13 amino acids. V shed 6 bases and J 5 bases; nucleotides not matched to a gene: 5. The CDR3 region has the DNA TGTGCCAGCAGCGCGCGGGAGAGAGATACGCAGTATTTT. Translated: CASSARERDTQYF.

This clonotype was seen only once. This chain connects TRBV7-2 to TRBJ2-7; 7 bases line up with TRBD2. CDR3 length: 15 amino acids. Germline CDR1 is SGHTA and CDR2 is FQGNSA. V trimming: 5 bases; J trimming: 4 bases; junction bases outside the gene matches: 11. The chain's CDR3 is CASSNRAGGRYEQYF. CDR3 sequence (DNA): TGTGCCAGCAGCAACAGAGCTGGCGGGAGATACGAGCAGTACTTC.

This clonotype has ten or more counts. V is TRBV5-6 and J is TRBJ1-2; D gene ambiguous. In germline, CDR1 is SGHDT, CDR2 YYEEEE. Trimming pared 5 bases from V and 1 base from J, leaving 15 bases between. This CDR3 region has 15 residues. This chain's CDR3 is CASSRSAPFNYGYTF. CDR3 nucleotide sequence: TGTGCCAGCAGTCGATCGGCCCCTTTTAACTATGGCTACACCTTC.

Details on this clonotype: This sequence may be a read error, since a much larger clone differs from it by one base. The rearrangement uses TRBV12-3 or TRBV12-4 and TRBJ2-3, with D maybe TRBD1 (6 bases). The CDR3 covers 14 residues. V was cut by 2 bases and J by 14 bases, with 20 bases left in between. CDR3 DNA: TGTGCCAGCAGTTTAAGGGGGTATAATGAAAAACGGTATTTT. Amino acid sequence: CASSLRGYNEKRYF.

This clonotype was recorded at least ten times. The V and J genes are TRBV7-2 and TRBJ2-5; TRBD1 aligns across 10 bases. Trimming took 5 bases from V and 4 from J; bases not matched to a gene: 7. The V gene's germline CDR1 is SGHTA and CDR2 FQGNSA. The CDR3 is 15 residues long. The CDR3 here is CASSRDRGGRETQYF. In DNA, the CDR3 is TGTGCCAGCAGCCGGGACAGGGGCGGCCGAGAGACCCAGTACTTC. The complete variable domain, with remaining parts taken from reference TRBV7-2 and TRBJ2-5, reads GAGVSQSPSNKVTEKGKDVELRCDPISGHTALYWYRQSLGQGLEFLIYFQGNSAPDKSGLPSDRFSAERTGGSVSTLTIQRTQQEDSAVYLCASSRDRGGRETQYFGPGTRLLVL.

This clonotype was seen at least ten times. The chain joins TRBV29-1 to TRBJ2-1; tentatively, D is TRBD2 (5 bases). CDR3 length: 13 amino acids. V lost 3 bases and J lost 5, with 11 bases in between. Germline CDR1 SQVTM, CDR2 ANQGSEA. The CDR3 is CSVDSGRNNEQFF. The CDR3 DNA follows: TGCAGCGTTGACTCTGGGAGAAACAATGAGCAGTTCTTC.

The chain combines TRBV6-1 with TRBJ2-7; tentatively, D is TRBD1 or TRBD2 (8 bases each). Germline V gene lookup returns CDR1 MNHNS and CDR2 SASEGT. This CDR3 contains 18 residues. The V end was cut by 2 bases, the J end by 5 bases, with 25 bases between. CDR3 in DNA: TGTGCCAGCAGTGAAACTAGCGGACAGGGAGGATGGAGCGACGAGCAGTACTTC. It specifies CASSETSGQGGWSDEQYF.

The gene calls are TRBV7-9 and TRBJ2-5, with unresolved D. The DNA end favors TRBJ2-7, so the J call may be wrong. The CDR3 consists of 14 residues. Germline V CDR1 and CDR2: SEHNR, FQNEAQ (reference sequence). CDR3 region: CASSTVQGFHEQYF. In nucleotides, the CDR3 is TGTGCCAGCAGCACGGTTCAAGGGTTCCACGAGCAGTACTTC.